Each of the 32 T cell receptor beta chains below was sequenced from the same sample in a study of blood T cell repertoires in COVID-19. Here immunoSEQ multiplex PCR was the method, and the copy in TCRdb shows in-frame clones only, minus some. This repertoire shows around 180,000 clones, about 91% found once; its top ten account for roughly 3.7%. Specimen: peripheral blood. The receptor set was obtained from a woman in her twenties or thirties with acute or convalescent COVID-19.

The CDR3 loop reads CASSPRVGRSAEQYF. The CDR3 region has the DNA TGCGCCAGCTCCCCGAGGGTCGGGAGGTCAGCCGAGCAGTACTTC. This rearrangement joins TRBV10-1 to TRBJ2-7; 7 positions match TRBD2. CDR1 is WNHNN, CDR2 SYGVQD, per germline (reference sequence). The CDR3 loop spans 15 amino acids. V was clipped by 8 bases and J by 6 bases; unmatched bases: 16.

The V gene is TRBV10-2, the J gene TRBJ2-2, with TRBD2 matching 8 bases. This CDR3 is built from 17 residues. Per the germline V gene, CDR1 is WSHSY and CDR2 is SAAADI. The V gene end was trimmed by 2 bases and the J gene end by 7 bases; junction bases not matched to a gene: 12. The CDR3 region has the DNA TGCGCCAGCAGTGAGCCACCCGGGACTAGTTACGTCGGGGAGCTGTTTTTT. As protein: CASSEPPGTSYVGELFF.

The rearrangement joins TRBV5-6 to TRBJ2-1; perhaps TRBD2 as D (6 bases). Germline V CDR1 and CDR2: SGHDT, YYEEEE. The CDR3 runs to 15 residues. Trimming cost V 4 bases and J 9 bases, with 20 bases left between them. The CDR3 region has the DNA TGTGCCAGCAGCCCAAAGGGCGGGACCCGGGGTGAGCAGTTCTTC. Translation: CASSPKGGTRGEQFF.

The rearrangement links TRBV2 to TRBJ2-7; 8 bases are a match to TRBD1. The CDR3 runs to 12 residues. Germline CDR1 SNHLY, CDR2 FYNNEI. V lost 9 bases, J lost 6 bases, and 7 bases stayed unmatched. In DNA, the CDR3 is TGTGCCAGAGGACAGGGCGGGTCCGAGCAGTACTTC. It encodes CARGQGGSEQYF.

The chain is built from TRBV10-3 and TRBJ2-3, with D possibly TRBD2 on 6 matching bases. V lost 8 bases, J lost 4 bases, and 7 bases lay in between. The CDR3 is 11 amino acids. Germline CDR1 reads ENHRY; CDR2 reads SYGVKD. In DNA form, the CDR3 reads TGTGCCATCGGCGGGGCAGATACGCAGTATTTT. It is translated as CAIGGADTQYF.

The chain has TRBV3-1 (or the pseudogene TRBV3-2) and TRBJ2-2; D not resolved. Trimming took off 2 bases at V and 0 bases at J, with 4 bases between the two ends. The CDR3 is 14 residues long. The germline CDR1 and CDR2 sequences are LGHDT and YNNKEL (reference sequence). The CDR3: CASSQIANTGELFF. CDR3 sequence (DNA): TGTGCCAGCAGCCAAATAGCGAACACCGGGGAGCTGTTTTTT.

The rearrangement joins TRBV12-3 or TRBV12-4 to TRBJ2-7, with 9 bases aligning to TRBD2. This CDR3 spans 13 amino acids. The J segment lost 7 bases and the V segment lost 3 bases, leaving 4 bases of the junction unmatched. CDR3 region: CASSFGLAREQYF. Written as DNA, the CDR3 is TGTGCCAGCAGTTTCGGACTAGCGAGGGAGCAGTACTTC.

This clone was recorded once. The chain employs TRBV5-5 and TRBJ1-4; D ambiguous. Germline lookup yields CDR1 SGHKS and CDR2 YYEKEE (reference sequence). The V and J ends lost 2 bases and 1 base respectively, with 9 bases between them. The CDR3 length is 15 residues. The CDR3 sequence: CASSLQILTNEKLFF. The CDR3 bases are TGTGCCAGCAGCTTACAGATTCTAACTAATGAAAAACTGTTTTTT.

V is TRBV13 and J is TRBJ2-1, with 7 bases aligning to TRBD2. Germline trimming cut 3 bases from V and 6 bases from J; bases unmatched to any gene: 8. Germline values: CDR1 PRHDT, CDR2 FYEKMQ (reference sequence). The CDR3 is 15 residues long. The DNA of the CDR3 is TGTGCCAGCAGCTTTATTACGCGCGGGGGCAATGAGCAGTTCTTC. This translates into CASSFITRGGNEQFF.

This clone was seen only once. The rearrangement joins TRBV4-2 to TRBJ2-1; 12 bases are a match to TRBD2. Germline V CDR1 and CDR2: LGHNA, YNFKEQ. CDR3 length: 14 residues. J was trimmed by 9 bases and V by 3 bases; bases with no gene match: 3. The CDR3 DNA reads as TGTGCCAGCAGCCACCGACTAGCGGGAGTTGAGCAGTTCTTC. Encoded protein: CASSHRLAGVEQFF.

The CDR3 loop reads CSGEREETQYF. CDR3 coding DNA: TGCAGCGGGGAGCGGGAGGAGACCCAGTACTTC. The gene calls are TRBV29-1 and TRBJ2-5, with 8 bases fitting TRBD2. V trimming: 7 bases; J trimming: 5 bases; junction bases outside the gene matches: 3. From germline, CDR1 is SQVTM and CDR2 ANQGSEA. This CDR3 has 11 amino acids.

V gene TRBV28 combines with J gene TRBJ1-1, with D perhaps matching TRBD1 (5 bases). The CDR3 consists of 15 residues. Trimming took 4 bases from V and 2 from J, leaving 14 bases between them. Germline CDR1 reads MDHEN; CDR2 reads SYDVKM. The CDR3 DNA reads TGTGCCAGCAGTTCCTCTGGCAGGGCTAACACTGAAGCTTTCTTT. This translates into CASSSSGRANTEAFF.

The gene calls are TRBV15 and TRBJ1-3; no clear D. Germline-derived CDR1 and CDR2 are LNHNV and YYDKDF (reference sequence). CDR3 size: 12 residues. V was trimmed by 8 bases and J by 0 bases, leaving 5 bases between them. The CDR3 nucleotides are TGTGCCACCCGAGGCTCTGGAAACACCATATATTTT. Translating gives CATRGSGNTIYF.

The rearrangement uses TRBV6-5 and TRBJ1-5; D is possibly TRBD1 (5 bases). CDR3 length equals 14 residues. The germline CDR1 and CDR2 sequences are MNHEY and SVGAGI. Trimming shortened V by 6 bases and J by 2 bases, and 11 bases separated the two germline ends. CDR3 amino acids: CASRQATGNQPQHF. The CDR3 region has the DNA TGTGCCAGCAGACAGGCAACGGGCAATCAGCCCCAGCATTTT.

The rearrangement uses TRBV12-3 or TRBV12-4 and TRBJ2-1, with D possibly TRBD2 on 5 matching bases. Trimming stripped 2 bases from V and 13 bases from J, with 12 bases between. The CDR3 length is 12 residues. Here the CDR3 reads CASSLLVGSQFF. In nucleotides, the CDR3 is TGTGCCAGCAGTTTACTCGTGGGGAGCCAGTTCTTC.

This clone was detected only once. The genes are TRBV15 and TRBJ2-2; maybe TRBD2 (5 bases). V lost 1 base, J lost 0 bases, and 9 bases lay in between. CDR1 LNHNV and CDR2 YYDKDF come from the germline V gene (reference sequence). This CDR3 contains 16 residues. The CDR3 nucleotides are TGTGCCACCAGCAGAGGTGGACTGTCGAACACCGGGGAGCTGTTTTTT. Its protein product is CATSRGGLSNTGELFF.

The chain uses TRBV19 and TRBJ2-2; D gene uncertain. The CDR3 runs to 13 residues. Per germline, CDR1 LNHDA and CDR2 SQIVND (reference sequence). V lost 1 base and J 3 bases, leaving 3 bases between the germline ends. The CDR3 region has the DNA TGTGCCAGTAGTATAGCTCACACCGGGGAGCTGTTTTTT. Its translation is CASSIAHTGELFF.

This sequence joins TRBV7-8 and TRBJ2-1; TRBD2 matches 7 bases. V lost 5 bases and J lost 9; bases outside the gene matches: 10. The V gene's germline CDR1 is SGHVS and CDR2 FQNEAQ. This CDR3 spans 14 amino acids. CDR3 nucleotides: TGTGCCAGCAGCCTAACCTGGGGGGGGATTGAGCAGTTCTTC. Translation gives CASSLTWGGIEQFF.

This chain links TRBV5-8 with TRBJ2-5; D is perhaps TRBD2 (6 bases). Germline V CDR1 and CDR2: SGHTS, YDEGEE. The V end was cut by 2 bases, the J end by 0 bases, with 8 bases between. The CDR3 runs to 14 residues. The CDR3 spells CASSLGTYQETQYF. The CDR3 DNA reads as TGTGCCAGCAGCTTAGGGACTTACCAAGAGACCCAGTACTTC.

The V gene is TRBV5-1, the J gene TRBJ2-5; perhaps TRBD2 as D (6 bases). Germline-derived CDR1 and CDR2 are SGHRS and YFSETQ. The V end lost 3 bases, the J end lost 5 bases, and 14 bases lay between the germline ends. CDR3 size: 14 residues. CDR3 DNA sequence: TGCGCCAGCAGCTCCTACGGGAGCCGGGAGACCCAGTACTTC. It yields the protein CASSSYGSRETQYF. Full variable domain (missing parts from reference TRBV5-1 and TRBJ2-5): KAGVTQTPRYLIKTRGQQVTLSCSPISGHRSVSWYQQTPGQGLQFLFEYFSETQRNKGNFPGRFSGRQFSNSRSEMNVSTLELGDSALYLCASSSYGSRETQYFGPGTRLLVL.

J is TRBJ2-3 and V is TRBV19, with a tentative D call TRBD2 (6 bases). Germline V gene sequence: CDR1 LNHDA, CDR2 SQIVND (reference sequence). V lost 3 bases, J lost 5 bases, and 15 bases lay in between. This CDR3 has 15 residues. This CDR3 is CASSIWTAGRDTQYF. CDR3 DNA: TGTGCCAGTAGTATCTGGACGGCGGGAAGAGATACGCAGTATTTT.

This chain uses TRBV5-1 with TRBJ2-2; D uncertain. Germline CDR1 SGHRS, CDR2 YFSETQ. The germline V and J ends were trimmed by 4 bases and 4 bases, with 14 bases remaining between them. CDR3 length: 15 amino acids. The CDR3 sequence: CASSPGRPITGELFF. Written as DNA, the CDR3 is TGCGCCAGCAGCCCTGGCAGGCCGATCACCGGGGAGCTGTTTTTT.

The CDR3 nucleotides are TGTGCCAGCAGCACCCCCGCGGGACAGCCTACCTACGAGCAGTACTTC. Its protein is CASSTPAGQPTYEQYF. J is TRBJ2-7 and V is TRBV28; maybe TRBD1 (7 bases). V was pared by 6 bases and J by 2 bases, with 20 bases between. The length of the CDR3 is 16 residues. In germline, CDR1 is MDHEN, CDR2 SYDVKM.

This clone came up once. This rearrangement joins TRBV5-6 to TRBJ1-4; 7 bases agree with TRBD1. The J segment lost 7 bases and the V segment lost 0 bases, leaving 6 bases of the junction unmatched. The CDR3 is 15 residues long. CDR1 and CDR2 (germline): SGHDT, YYEEEE. The CDR3 nucleotides are TGTGCCAGCAGCTTGGGTAGGGGGCGGGTTGAAAAACTGTTTTTT. It encodes CASSLGRGRVEKLFF.

The chain employs TRBV12-3 or TRBV12-4 and TRBJ1-1; no definite D call. The CDR3 spans 13 residues. V lost 1 base and J lost 3, with 6 bases in between. The CDR3 DNA follows: TGTGCCAGCAGTTTAGGGGAGGACACTGAAGCTTTCTTT. This encodes CASSLGEDTEAFF.

The genes are TRBV9 and TRBJ2-2; 10 bases agree with TRBD2. Trimming at V came to 0 bases and at J to 6 bases, leaving 5 bases not matched to a gene. Germline V gene sequence: CDR1 SGDLS, CDR2 YYNGEE. The CDR3 length is 16 residues. The CDR3 loop reads CASSVDLAGVAGELFF. As DNA, the CDR3 is TGTGCCAGCAGCGTAGATCTAGCGGGAGTCGCCGGGGAGCTGTTTTTT.

The genes are TRBV5-8 and TRBJ2-7; D may be TRBD2 (6 bases). Germline-derived CDR1 and CDR2 are SGHTS and YDEGEE. There are 13 residues in the CDR3. V was pared by 4 bases and J by 9 bases, with 17 bases between. The CDR3 loop is CASSNRLVYSQYF. CDR3 nucleotides: TGTGCCAGCAGCAATCGACTAGTTTACTCGCAGTACTTC.

This clone appeared a few times. The chain recombines TRBV5-1 with TRBJ1-1, with TRBD1 identical over 8 bases. V lost 4 bases to trimming and J lost 7 bases; unmatched junction nucleotides: 6. Germline V lookup: CDR1 SGHRS, CDR2 YFSETQ. The CDR3 runs to 13 residues. The CDR3 sequence: CASSQGTGLEAFF. In DNA, the CDR3 is TGCGCCAGCAGCCAGGGGACAGGTCTTGAAGCTTTCTTT.

This chain joins TRBV6-1 and TRBJ1-2; D not certain. Trimming left V 1 base short and J 2 bases short, with 11 bases between. CDR1 is MNHNS, CDR2 SASEGT, per germline. The CDR3 sequence is 15 residues long. The CDR3 DNA is TGTGCCAGCAGTGAAGGATGGAGGGAAAACTATGGCTACACCTTC. Protein: CASSEGWRENYGYTF.

The chain links TRBV5-4 to TRBJ1-1; a possible D gene is TRBD1 (6 bases). The CDR3 contains 14 residues. Germline V gene data show CDR1 as SGHNT and CDR2 as YYREEE (reference sequence). The V end lost 4 bases, the J end lost 5 bases, and 15 bases lay between the germline ends. CDR3 DNA sequence: TGTGCCAGCAGCCTATCGATGGGACAAACTGAAGCTTTCTTT. Residues: CASSLSMGQTEAFF.

This chain uses TRBV4-2 with TRBJ2-7; 7 bases align to TRBD2. V dropped 8 bases and J dropped 3; count of bases not matched to a gene: 1. The CDR3 covers 11 residues. Per germline, CDR1 LGHNA and CDR2 YNFKEQ. Here the CDR3 DNA reads TGTGCCAGCCGGGGGGACTACGAGCAGTACTTC. Its translation: CASRGDYEQYF.

The chain joins TRBV11-2 to TRBJ2-7; TRBD2 is a possible D gene (5 bases). CDR3 length equals 14 residues. V was trimmed by 5 bases and J by 4 bases, leaving 15 bases between them. Germline V gene data show CDR1 as SGHAT and CDR2 as FQNNGV. CDR3 nucleotides: TGTGCCAGCAGCCTTAATATTCGGGATTACGAGCAGTACTTC. Protein: CASSLNIRDYEQYF.